This T cell receptor (beta chain) emerged from a study of cytomegalovirus exposure and HLA in healthy donors. A note on this clone: Its matching antigen is unknown.

Findings and limits, study-wide: The likely explanation for a cluster of highly shared sequence variants was sequencing artifact. The HLA-A and HLA-B alleles of most subjects were reportedly predicted accurately from TCR beta sequences. Prior analysis indicated that the majority of TCR beta V segments exhibited productivity approximately 87% or approximately 30% of the time.

Use of 60 Vbeta and 13 Jbeta primers characterized the PCR. Repertoires were generated with immunoSEQ multiplex PCR, while TCRdb's copy carries only in-frame clones and drops some. The data contain 90,000 to 110,000 clones, less than 70% of them singletons. CDR3 length: 13 amino acids. Trimming took off 5 bases at V and 5 bases at J, with 9 bases between the two ends. Looked up from germline, CDR1 is ENHRY and CDR2 is SYGVKD. The chain combines TRBV10-3 with TRBJ2-2; possible D gene TRBD2, 7 bases. Sequenced input: PBMCs. The clonotype comes from a woman in her 70s in good health and CMV-seropositive. DNA of the CDR3: TGTGCCATCAGTAGGGGGGGGACCGGGGAGCTGTTTTTT. Its translation: CAISRGGTGELFF.